A selection of T cell receptor beta chains follows, all from one sample in a study of graft-versus-host responses after intestinal transplantation. These receptors have no known antigen. TCRdb's copy holds only in-frame clones and misses some; the assay was immunoSEQ multiplex PCR. The table records some 95,000 clones, roughly 90% of them present only once. Sequencing was performed on unstimulated CD8+ T cells sorted from spleen or lymph node cells, taken before intestinal transplant. The receptors shown here come from a human donor who received an intestinal transplant. The CDR3 runs from the conserved cysteine through the conserved F or W. The order of the fields is V gene, clone size, D gene, J gene, CDR3 DNA, CDR3 protein. A D gene is named only where the DNA matches it firmly. Only part of the rows carry a size: once, few, many, or a class if the clone is expanded.

v_call: TRBV2
clone_size: -
d_call: -
j_call: TRBJ1-1
cdr3_nt: TGTGCCAGCAGTGGAGGGTCCAACACTGAAGCTTTCTTT
cdr3_aa: CASSGGSNTEAFF

v_call: TRBV30
clone_size: few
d_call: -
j_call: TRBJ1-1
cdr3_nt: TGTGCCTGGAGTGTCCGTGACAGGGAAGCTTTCTTT
cdr3_aa: CAWSVRDREAFF

v_call: TRBV11-2
clone_size: -
d_call: TRBD2
j_call: TRBJ2-1
cdr3_nt: TGTGCCAGCAGCGGGAGACTAGCGGGGAGCGACAATGAGCAGTTCTTC
cdr3_aa: CASSGRLAGSDNEQFF

v_call: TRBV29-1
clone_size: -
d_call: -
j_call: TRBJ2-5
cdr3_nt: TGCAGCGTATCCTTCAGGGCTGATCGGGAGACCCAGTACTTC
cdr3_aa: CSVSFRADRETQYF

v_call: TRBV5-5
clone_size: -
d_call: -
j_call: TRBJ1-1
cdr3_nt: TGTGCCAGCAGCTTTCTTCGGAACACTGAAGCTTTCTTT
cdr3_aa: CASSFLRNTEAFF

v_call: TRBV10-1
clone_size: -
d_call: -
j_call: TRBJ2-5
cdr3_nt: TGCGCCAGCAGTGAGACAGGCCAAGAGACCCAGTACTTC
cdr3_aa: CASSETGQETQYF

v_call: TRBV5-6
clone_size: -
d_call: -
j_call: TRBJ1-2
cdr3_nt: TGTGCCAGCAGCTTGGTTGGGGGGATCCACGATGGCTACACCTTC
cdr3_aa: CASSLVGGIHDGYTF

v_call: TRBV7-3
clone_size: -
d_call: TRBD2
j_call: TRBJ2-2
cdr3_nt: TGTGCCAGCAGCAAGACTAGCGGAGGGGTGGCCGGGGAGCTGTTTTTT
cdr3_aa: CASSKTSGGVAGELFF

v_call: TRBV19
clone_size: -
d_call: -
j_call: TRBJ2-1
cdr3_nt: TGTGCCAGTAGGGTGACGGGAGCCTCCTACAATGAGCAGTTCTTC
cdr3_aa: CASRVTGASYNEQFF

v_call: TRBV10-1
clone_size: once
d_call: -
j_call: TRBJ2-7
cdr3_nt: TGCGCCAGCAGTGAGTCCCAGGGGGGCTACGAGCAGTACTTC
cdr3_aa: CASSESQGGYEQYF

v_call: TRBV12-5
clone_size: -
d_call: TRBD1
j_call: TRBJ1-6
cdr3_nt: TGTGCTAGTGGTTTGGTAAAAACCGGGACAGGGGGCTCTAATTCACCCCTCCACTTT
cdr3_aa: CASGLVKTGTGGSNSPLHF

v_call: TRBV7-9
clone_size: once
d_call: TRBD2
j_call: TRBJ2-7
cdr3_nt: TGTGCCAGCGCGGGAGGGAGCTCCTACGAGCAGTACTTC
cdr3_aa: CASAGGSSYEQYF

v_call: TRBV30
clone_size: once
d_call: TRBD2
j_call: TRBJ2-1
cdr3_nt: TGTGCCTGGAAGGGACTAGCGGAATACAATGAGCAGTTCTTC
cdr3_aa: CAWKGLAEYNEQFF

v_call: TRBV4-3
clone_size: -
d_call: -
j_call: TRBJ1-2
cdr3_nt: TGCGCCAGCAGCCAAGACCTGCTCGACACCTATGGCTACACCTTC
cdr3_aa: CASSQDLLDTYGYTF

v_call: TRBV5-4
clone_size: -
d_call: -
j_call: TRBJ1-1
cdr3_nt: TGTGCCAGCAGCCTTTCGAGGAGGGAAGCTTTCTTT
cdr3_aa: CASSLSRREAFF

v_call: TRBV4-1
clone_size: -
d_call: -
j_call: TRBJ1-4
cdr3_nt: TGCGCCAGCAGCCCGGGACTCAATAATGAAAAACTGTTTTTT
cdr3_aa: CASSPGLNNEKLFF

v_call: TRBV25-1
clone_size: -
d_call: TRBD1
j_call: TRBJ2-5
cdr3_nt: TGTGCCAGCAGTGAGACAGGGGGTTCCCAAGAGACCCAGTACTTC
cdr3_aa: CASSETGGSQETQYF

v_call: TRBV5-6
clone_size: -
d_call: -
j_call: TRBJ2-1
cdr3_nt: TGTGCCAGCAGCTTGGACGGGAGGCAGTTCTTC
cdr3_aa: CASSLDGRQFF

v_call: TRBV7-2
clone_size: -
d_call: -
j_call: TRBJ2-1
cdr3_nt: TGTGCCAGCAGCCCTACAGGGATGGGGGAGCAGTTCTTC
cdr3_aa: CASSPTGMGEQFF

v_call: TRBV15
clone_size: -
d_call: -
j_call: TRBJ1-5
cdr3_nt: TGTGCCACCAGCGAAGAGGGATATAGCAATCAGCCCCAGCATTTT
cdr3_aa: CATSEEGYSNQPQHF

v_call: TRBV4-3
clone_size: -
d_call: TRBD1
j_call: TRBJ1-3
cdr3_nt: TGCGCCAGCAGCCAAGGGGACAGGGGCTCTGGAAACACCATATATTTT
cdr3_aa: CASSQGDRGSGNTIYF

v_call: TRBV7-9
clone_size: -
d_call: TRBD2
j_call: TRBJ2-5
cdr3_nt: TGTGCCAGCAGCGAGGGACTAGCGGGATACGCTCAAGGGACCCAGTACTTC
cdr3_aa: CASSEGLAGYAQGTQYF

v_call: TRBV19
clone_size: -
d_call: -
j_call: TRBJ2-1
cdr3_nt: TGTGCCAGTAGTCCGCGGAGGGGAGGCGAGCAGTTCTTC
cdr3_aa: CASSPRRGGEQFF

v_call: TRBV28
clone_size: -
d_call: -
j_call: TRBJ2-5
cdr3_nt: TGTGCCAGCAGTTTCCAGGGAGGACAAGAGACCCAGTACTTC
cdr3_aa: CASSFQGGQETQYF

v_call: TRBV30
clone_size: -
d_call: -
j_call: TRBJ1-6
cdr3_nt: TGTGCCTGGAGTTTCGGAGCAGGGGAAAATTCACCCCTCCACTTT
cdr3_aa: CAWSFGAGENSPLHF

v_call: TRBV10-3
clone_size: once
d_call: TRBD2
j_call: TRBJ2-5
cdr3_nt: TGTGCCATCAGTGAGTTCGGAGTGATGACTAGCGGATTACAAGAGACCCAGTACTTC
cdr3_aa: CAISEFGVMTSGLQETQYF

v_call: TRBV5-6
clone_size: -
d_call: -
j_call: TRBJ2-7
cdr3_nt: TGTGCCAGCAGCCACCGGGACACCGACTACGAGCAGTACTTC
cdr3_aa: CASSHRDTDYEQYF

v_call: TRBV11-3
clone_size: -
d_call: TRBD2
j_call: TRBJ2-3
cdr3_nt: TGTGCCAGCAGCTTAAGGCTAGCGGGAGTTCAAGATACGCAGTATTTT
cdr3_aa: CASSLRLAGVQDTQYF

v_call: TRBV18
clone_size: -
d_call: TRBD1
j_call: TRBJ2-7
cdr3_nt: TGTGCCAGCTCACCCGGACAGGGTAGCTACGAGCAGTACTTC
cdr3_aa: CASSPGQGSYEQYF

v_call: TRBV15
clone_size: -
d_call: -
j_call: TRBJ2-3
cdr3_nt: TGTGCCACCAGGCCACAGGGAACAGATACGCAGTATTTT
cdr3_aa: CATRPQGTDTQYF

v_call: TRBV27
clone_size: -
d_call: -
j_call: TRBJ2-2
cdr3_nt: TGTGCCAGCAGTTTAACCGGCGGGAACACCGGGGAGCTGTTTTTT
cdr3_aa: CASSLTGGNTGELFF

v_call: TRBV7-9
clone_size: -
d_call: -
j_call: TRBJ2-7
cdr3_nt: TGTGCCAGCAGCTTAGCCGTCTACGAGCAGTACTTC
cdr3_aa: CASSLAVYEQYF

v_call: TRBV27
clone_size: -
d_call: TRBD1
j_call: TRBJ2-7
cdr3_nt: TGTGCCAGCAGTACCACCCGGGACAGGGGGTGGTACGAGCAGTACTTC
cdr3_aa: CASSTTRDRGWYEQYF

v_call: TRBV6-5
clone_size: -
d_call: -
j_call: TRBJ2-7
cdr3_nt: TGTGCCAGCAGCCCGTCGGGGACTTATGACGAGCAGTACTTC
cdr3_aa: CASSPSGTYDEQYF

v_call: TRBV7-6
clone_size: -
d_call: TRBD1
j_call: TRBJ2-2
cdr3_nt: TGTGCCAGCAGCCCCGGGACAGGGAACACCGGGGAGCTGTTTTTT
cdr3_aa: CASSPGTGNTGELFF

v_call: TRBV28
clone_size: -
d_call: TRBD1
j_call: TRBJ2-7
cdr3_nt: TGTGCCAGCAGTCACCGACAGGGGGCTTTTGGAGACGAGCAGTACTTC
cdr3_aa: CASSHRQGAFGDEQYF

v_call: TRBV6-5
clone_size: -
d_call: TRBD1
j_call: TRBJ1-2
cdr3_nt: TGTGCCAGCAGTTACTCGAAATCAGGGGGGTACACCTTC
cdr3_aa: CASSYSKSGGYTF

v_call: TRBV19
clone_size: -
d_call: -
j_call: TRBJ2-7
cdr3_nt: TGTGCCAGTAGTCCGACAGCCTCCTACGAGCAGTACTTC
cdr3_aa: CASSPTASYEQYF

v_call: TRBV7-9
clone_size: once
d_call: TRBD2
j_call: TRBJ2-1
cdr3_nt: TGTGCCAGCGAGCGGGAGGCCACTAATGAGCAGTTCTTC
cdr3_aa: CASEREATNEQFF

v_call: TRBV27
clone_size: -
d_call: TRBD2
j_call: TRBJ2-1
cdr3_nt: TGTGCCAGCGGGCTAGCGGGAGTTAGTGAGCAGTTCTTC
cdr3_aa: CASGLAGVSEQFF

v_call: TRBV6-5
clone_size: -
d_call: -
j_call: TRBJ2-2
cdr3_nt: TGTGCCAGCAGTTACGAAGGGGGTTGGACCGGGGAGCTGTTTTTT
cdr3_aa: CASSYEGGWTGELFF

v_call: TRBV19
clone_size: -
d_call: TRBD1
j_call: TRBJ1-2
cdr3_nt: TGTGCCAGCCACCCCACAGGGGCGAGTGGCTACACCTTC
cdr3_aa: CASHPTGASGYTF

v_call: TRBV5-5
clone_size: -
d_call: TRBD1
j_call: TRBJ2-1
cdr3_nt: TGTGCCAGCAGCTTGATAAGGACAGGGCTCTACAATGAGCAGTTCTTC
cdr3_aa: CASSLIRTGLYNEQFF